A single sample is the source of the 30 T cell receptor beta chains below, sequenced in a study of early T cells in non-severe SARS-CoV-2 infection. Using its own MiXCR run on the 5' RACE reads, TCRdb lists one record per CDR3 protein. In the table there are tens of thousands of distinct CDR3 sequences, about 17% of which are singletons. Specimen: whole blood, collected at baseline. The receptors were sampled from an adult who was a healthcare worker with PCR-confirmed SARS-CoV-2 infection or an uninfected control (not recorded which).

This clonotype came up many times. The V and J genes are TRBV20-1 and TRBJ2-7; 8 bases are shared with TRBD2. V lost 5 bases, J lost 5 bases, and 11 bases stayed unmatched. The CDR3 covers 14 residues. The germline V gene has CDR1 DFQATT and CDR2 SNEGSKA (reference sequence). The CDR3 here is CSAPQSGSIDEQYF. The CDR3 region has the DNA TGCAGTGCTCCCCAAAGCGGGAGCATCGACGAGCAGTACTTC.

This clonotype was recorded a few times. The chain couples TRBV11-2 to TRBJ2-7; D remains ambiguous. V was clipped by 0 bases and J by 2 bases, with 8 bases between them. The CDR3 sequence is 14 residues long. The V gene's germline CDR1 is SGHAT and CDR2 FQNNGV. CDR3: CASSLDRKAYEQYF. CDR3 nucleotides: TGTGCCAGCAGCTTAGATCGTAAGGCCTACGAGCAGTACTTC.

This clonotype occurred a few times. The chain is built from TRBV4-2 and TRBJ1-6; 8 nucleotides line up with TRBD1. After removal of 4 bases from V and 7 bases from J, the junction contained 6 bases not matched to a gene. The V gene's germline CDR1 is LGHNA and CDR2 YNFKEQ. The CDR3 consists of 15 residues. The CDR3: CASSPGQGGNSPLHF. The CDR3 DNA follows: TGTGCCAGCAGCCCCGGACAGGGAGGAAATTCACCCCTCCACTTT.

This clonotype was seen many times. This rearrangement joins TRBV11-2 to TRBJ2-1; the D is unclear. Deletions cut 5 bases from V and 6 bases from J, with 20 bases between. The CDR3 sequence is 16 residues long. Germline CDR1 SGHAT, CDR2 FQNNGV. In DNA form, the CDR3 reads TGTGCCAGCAGCCCAGTCGGGCCCCCCAGGCTCAATGAGCAGTTCTTC. Its translation is CASSPVGPPRLNEQFF.

This chain connects TRBV5-1 to TRBJ2-5; tentative D call: TRBD2 (6 bases). This CDR3 has 16 residues. CDR1 SGHRS and CDR2 YFSETQ come from the germline V gene. V lost 0 bases and J 4 bases, leaving 16 bases between the germline ends. CDR3 DNA: TGCGCCAGCAGCTTGGTATCGGGAGCCCCCCGAGAGACCCAGTACTTC. Translating gives CASSLVSGAPRETQYF. Filled out from reference TRBV5-1 and TRBJ2-5, the complete variable domain reads KAGVTQTPRYLIKTRGQQVTLSCSPISGHRSVSWYQQTPGQGLQFLFEYFSETQRNKGNFPGRFSGRQFSNSRSEMNVSTLELGDSALYLCASSLVSGAPRETQYFGPGTRLLVL.

This clonotype was observed a handful of times. The V and J genes are TRBV12-3 or TRBV12-4 and TRBJ2-5; TRBD1 aligns across 7 bases. The CDR3 length is 13 residues. Trimming at V came to 8 bases and at J to 5 bases, leaving 8 bases not matched to a gene. The CDR3 nucleotides read TGTGCCAGCTATGTCAGGGGGACGGAGACCCAGTACTTC. Residues: CASYVRGTETQYF.

The J gene is TRBJ1-1, the V gene TRBV3-1; D gene unclear. Germline V gene sequence: CDR1 LGHDT, CDR2 YNNKEL (reference sequence). The CDR3 contains 13 residues. The V end was cut by 5 bases, the J end by 0 bases, with 7 bases between. In DNA, the CDR3 is TGTGCCAGCAGCGCAACAGTGAACACTGAAGCTTTCTTT. This translates into CASSATVNTEAFF.

This clonotype was detected only a few times. V and J are TRBV7-6 and TRBJ2-7, with TRBD1 matching 9 bases. Germline V CDR1 and CDR2: SGHVS, FNYEAQ. V lost 3 bases, J lost 0 bases, and 3 bases stayed unmatched. The CDR3 runs 15 residues. CDR3 protein: CASSLGQGYSYEQYF. CDR3 bases: TGTGCCAGCAGCTTGGGACAGGGCTACTCCTACGAGCAGTACTTC.

This clonotype was found once. CDR3 loop: CASSLAGTGSNEKLFF. In nucleotides, the CDR3 is TGCGCCAGCAGCTTGGCCGGGACAGGGTCTAATGAAAAACTGTTTTTT. V gene TRBV5-1 combines with J gene TRBJ1-4; 9 bases match TRBD1. The V segment lost 0 bases and the J segment 3 bases; nucleotides outside the gene matches: 3. There are 16 residues in the CDR3. In germline, CDR1 is SGHRS, CDR2 YFSETQ. The full variable domain, with the rest looked up from reference TRBV5-1 and TRBJ1-4, is KAGVTQTPRYLIKTRGQQVTLSCSPISGHRSVSWYQQTPGQGLQFLFEYFSETQRNKGNFPGRFSGRQFSNSRSEMNVSTLELGDSALYLCASSLAGTGSNEKLFFGSGTQLSVL.

In its sample, this clonotype is medium-sized. This rearrangement joins TRBV7-6 to TRBJ2-1, with a weak D call TRBD2 (6 bases). Germline V gives CDR1 SGHVS, CDR2 FNYEAQ. Trimming took 2 bases from V and 3 from J, leaving 11 bases between them. The CDR3 length is 15 residues. CDR3 sequence (DNA): TGTGCCAGCAGCTTATTAGCGGAGCTCTACAATGAGCAGTTCTTC. Residues: CASSLLAELYNEQFF.

There are a few counts of this clonotype. The chain couples TRBV7-2 to TRBJ1-3; 7 bases are shared with TRBD1. This CDR3 has 19 residues. CDR1 and CDR2 from the germline V gene are SGHTA and FQGNSA. Germline trimming cut 5 bases from V and 1 base from J; bases unmatched to any gene: 17. CDR3 bases: TGTGCCAGCAGCCCCGGGCTCGGAGGGGGCTCGGAATCTGGAAACACCATATATTTT. Translation gives CASSPGLGGGSESGNTIYF.

This clonotype has just a few counts. A much larger clone differs from this one at a single base, so this may be a read error. The chain combines TRBV12-3 or TRBV12-4 with TRBJ1-3, with D possibly TRBD1 on 6 matching bases. CDR3 length: 16 amino acids. The DNA of the CDR3 is TGTGCCAGCAGTTTACGGGACACAGGCTCTGAAAACACCATATATTTT. It encodes CASSLRDTGSENTIYF.

A few counts support this clonotype. V is TRBV29-1 and J is TRBJ2-1, with 12 nucleotides matching TRBD2. The CDR3 length is 12 residues. Germline loops: CDR1 SQVTM, CDR2 ANQGSEA. The junction had 0 bases not matched to a gene; V was cut back by 7 bases and J by 5 bases. The CDR3 loop is CSGLAGDNEQFF. The CDR3, as DNA: TGCAGCGGACTAGCGGGAGACAATGAGCAGTTCTTC.

This clonotype was observed a handful of times. The chain recombines TRBV6-2 or TRBV6-3 with TRBJ2-5; D assignment may be TRBD1 or TRBD2 (5 bases each). V lost 2 bases and J 7 bases, leaving 11 bases between the germline ends. The CDR3 has 13 residues. The germline CDR1 and CDR2 sequences are MNHEY and SVGEGT. The CDR3 region is CASSYRDPGTQYF. Here the CDR3 DNA reads TGTGCCAGCAGTTACCGGGACCCCGGGACCCAGTACTTC.

This clonotype occurred many times. The CDR3 DNA follows: TGTGCCAGCAGTCCCACTAGCATGGGTGAGACCCAGTACTTC. This sequence encodes CASSPTSMGETQYF. The chain recombines TRBV7-8 with TRBJ2-5; the D gene is possibly TRBD2 (6 bases). V gave up 6 bases and J gave up 5 bases, with 16 bases separating them. Germline V CDR1 and CDR2: SGHVS, FQNEAQ. The CDR3 totals 14 residues. Full variable domain (outside the CDR3, taken from reference TRBV7-8 and TRBJ2-5): GAGVSQSPRYKVAKRGQDVALRCDPISGHVSLFWYQQALGQGPEFLTYFQNEAQLDKSGLPSDRFFAERPEGSVSTLKIQRTQQEDSAVYLCASSPTSMGETQYFGPGTRLLVL.

This clonotype was detected only once. The V gene is TRBV6-5, the J gene TRBJ1-1; 9 nucleotides agree with TRBD1. V was pared by 5 bases and J by 6 bases, with 13 bases of the junction left unmatched. The CDR3 loop spans 16 amino acids. From germline, CDR1 is MNHEY and CDR2 SVGAGI. CDR3 protein: CASSSALGTGSSEAFF. CDR3 bases: TGTGCCAGCAGTAGCGCCCTAGGGACAGGGTCTTCTGAAGCTTTCTTT.

V usage is TRBV2 and J usage is TRBJ1-6; tentatively, D is TRBD1 (5 bases). CDR1 SNHLY and CDR2 FYNNEI come from the germline V gene. Trimming cost V 3 bases and J 8 bases, with 14 bases left between them. The CDR3 is made up of 15 amino acids. The CDR3 sequence is CASSEGLQRDSPLHF. CDR3 nucleotides: TGTGCCAGCAGTGAGGGACTCCAACGGGATTCACCCCTCCACTTT.

This clonotype appeared a single time. This CDR3 reads CASSIGRNEQFF. As DNA, the CDR3 is TGTGCCAGTAGTATTGGGCGTAATGAGCAGTTCTTC. The rearrangement uses TRBV19 and TRBJ2-1; D unclear. V lost 3 bases to trimming and J lost 7 bases, with 7 bases between them. CDR1 is LNHDA, CDR2 SQIVND, per germline (reference sequence). The CDR3 consists of 12 residues.

J is TRBJ2-1 and V is TRBV20-1; TRBD2 matches at 10 bases. V gave up 1 base and J gave up 3 bases; unmatched junction bases: 3. The CDR3 length is 15 residues. Per germline, CDR1 DFQATT and CDR2 SNEGSKA (reference sequence). Here the CDR3 reads CSARVLAGDYNEQFF. The CDR3 DNA is TGCAGTGCTAGAGTTCTAGCGGGAGACTACAATGAGCAGTTCTTC.

This clonotype was seen repeatedly, ten times or more. V and J are TRBV29-1 and TRBJ2-1; D is ambiguous. Trimming removed 4 bases from V and 4 bases from J, with 5 bases in between. Looked up from germline, CDR1 is SQVTM and CDR2 is ANQGSEA. The length of the CDR3 is 11 residues. The chain's CDR3 is CSVATYNEQFF. The CDR3 DNA follows: TGCAGCGTTGCCACGTACAATGAGCAGTTCTTC.

About this clonotype itself: This could be a read error, since a much larger clone is one nucleotide away. The chain is built from TRBV6-6 and TRBJ2-3; possibly TRBD1 for D (6 bases). The V gene lost 4 bases and the J gene lost 2 bases, with 10 bases spanning the gap. This CDR3 region has 14 residues. From germline, CDR1 is MNHNY and CDR2 SVGAGI (reference sequence). CDR3 amino acids: CASSLGQLTDTQYF. As DNA, the CDR3 is TGTGCCAGCAGTTTGGGACAACTCACAGATACGCAGTATTTT.

The chain is built from TRBV30 and TRBJ1-2; 10 nucleotides agree with TRBD1. Per germline, CDR1 GTSNPN and CDR2 SVGIG (reference sequence). Trimming at V came to 6 bases and at J to 8 bases, leaving 12 bases not matched to a gene. This CDR3 is 14 amino acids long. The CDR3: CACPRDRGTSGYTF. CDR3 DNA sequence: TGTGCCTGTCCCCGGGACAGGGGCACCTCCGGCTACACCTTC.

This clonotype was found a few times. The CDR3 ends on some other residue instead of the conserved phenylalanine or tryptophan, so this is likely a read error. The chain has TRBV20-1 and TRBJ2-7; tentatively, D is TRBD1 (6 bases). V was clipped by 5 bases and J by 1 base, with 15 bases between them. Germline loops: CDR1 DFQATT, CDR2 SNEGSKA (reference sequence). The CDR3 runs to 14 residues. The CDR3 coding sequence is TGCAGTGCTCCGGGACACGGGAATTCCTACGAGCAGTACTTG. Residues: CSAPGHGNSYEQYL.

This clonotype appeared once. This sequence joins TRBV5-1 and TRBJ2-2, with D possibly matching TRBD1 (5 bases). V was cut by 5 bases and J by 6 bases, with 11 bases left in between. Germline V gives CDR1 SGHRS, CDR2 YFSETQ. The CDR3 has 13 amino acids. The CDR3 DNA follows: TGCGCCAGCAGGTCCAGGGATGCCGGGGAGCTGTTTTTT. Translating gives CASRSRDAGELFF.

This clonotype was counted at least ten times. This chain connects TRBV28 to TRBJ2-5; 7 bases agree with TRBD1. The CDR3 spans 15 residues. CDR1 MDHEN and CDR2 SYDVKM come from the germline V gene. Trimming removed 1 base from V and 4 bases from J; junction bases left unmatched: 6. CDR3 nucleotide sequence: TGTGCCAGCAGTTTATTCGCAGGGGGACGAGAGACCCAGTACTTC. Amino acid sequence: CASSLFAGGRETQYF.

The chain is built from TRBV4-3 and TRBJ2-7, with a weak D call TRBD2 (6 bases). With 0 bases removed from V and 0 bases from J, the gap between germline ends came to 21 bases. CDR3 length: 19 amino acids. The germline V gene encodes CDR1 LGHNA and CDR2 YSLEER. The CDR3: CASSQEPPNGGTVSYEQYF. Here the CDR3 DNA reads TGCGCCAGCAGCCAAGAACCCCCCAACGGCGGGACCGTCTCCTACGAGCAGTACTTC.

The table lists this clonotype with a count of one. The chain employs TRBV14 and TRBJ2-7; perhaps TRBD1 as D (6 bases). The CDR3 runs 16 residues. Germline V lookup: CDR1 SGHDN, CDR2 FVKESK. The V end was cut by 3 bases, the J end by 6 bases, with 21 bases between. The CDR3 coding sequence is TGTGCCAGCAGCCAGGACCAGGGGCGACTCCGAGGCGAGCAGTACTTC. This sequence encodes CASSQDQGRLRGEQYF.

This clonotype came up a few times. The chain combines TRBV7-2 with TRBJ2-7; no firm D call. The CDR3 length is 14 residues. CDR1 and CDR2 from the germline V gene are SGHTA and FQGNSA. The V end was cut by 5 bases, the J end by 1 base, with 12 bases between. CDR3 sequence reads: CASSPAAWSYEQYF. DNA for the CDR3: TGTGCCAGCAGCCCCGCTGCTTGGTCCTACGAGCAGTACTTC.

The table lists this clonotype with a few counts. V and J are TRBV7-8 and TRBJ1-3; 7 bases map to TRBD1. CDR3 length: 13 amino acids. CDR1 SGHVS and CDR2 FQNEAQ come from the germline V gene. The junction had 3 bases not matched to a gene; V was cut back by 2 bases and J by 8 bases. The CDR3 DNA reads TGTGCCAGCAGCTTACAGGGGGATCACACCATATATTTT. Protein sequence: CASSLQGDHTIYF.

In this sample, this clonotype turned up a few times. The chain uses TRBV20-1 and TRBJ2-1; TRBD2 matches 8 bases. V lost 6 bases to trimming and J lost 3 bases; unmatched junction nucleotides: 10. Germline CDR1 DFQATT, CDR2 SNEGSKA (reference sequence). This CDR3 spans 15 amino acids. CDR3 sequence: CSATPGGRRYNEQFF. DNA of the CDR3: TGCAGTGCCACCCCCGGCGGGAGGCGCTACAATGAGCAGTTCTTC.